One and the same sample provided the 21 T cell receptor beta chains below, sequenced in a study of T cell repertoires in cytomegalovirus infection. TCRdb reanalysed the reads using MiXCR and keeps one entry per CDR3 protein. The repertoire holds about 600,000 distinct CDR3 sequences, with approximately 24% as singletons. Sequenced input: CD8+ T cells from PBMCs. All receptors come from a human donor in good health (CMV status not recorded). Some clones in this sample may be carry-over from other donors' samples.

V usage is TRBV6-6 and J usage is TRBJ1-2, with TRBD1 as a possible D gene (6 bases). Trimming took 2 bases from V and 6 from J, leaving 13 bases between them. CDR3 length equals 14 residues. Looked up from germline, CDR1 is MNHNY and CDR2 is SVGAGI (reference sequence). In DNA, the CDR3 is TGTGCCAGCAGTTACACGGGGGCCAGGGATGGCTACACCTTC. Its protein is CASSYTGARDGYTF.

This clonotype was found many times. This chain connects TRBV7-2 to TRBJ2-1, with TRBD1 matching over 9 bases. V lost 5 bases to trimming and J lost 2 bases; unmatched junction nucleotides: 10. Germline values: CDR1 SGHTA, CDR2 FQGNSA. The CDR3 has 17 amino acids. The CDR3, as DNA: TGTGCCAGCAGCCGTCCTTGGGACAGGGACCCCTACAATGAGCAGTTCTTC. Protein sequence: CASSRPWDRDPYNEQFF.

V is TRBV20-1 and J is TRBJ2-1; 9 nucleotides align to TRBD1. The CDR3 spans 14 residues. The ends lost 6 bases at V and 2 bases at J; junction bases unmatched: 5. The germline V gene has CDR1 DFQATT and CDR2 SNEGSKA (reference sequence). CDR3 nucleotide sequence: TGCAGTGCAACAGACAGGGGGACCTACAATGAGCAGTTCTTC. It is translated as CSATDRGTYNEQFF.

The chain employs TRBV28 and TRBJ2-5; 9 positions agree with TRBD1. With 3 bases clipped from V and 0 bases from J, the junction kept 2 bases outside the gene matches. Germline loops: CDR1 MDHEN, CDR2 SYDVKM. The CDR3 spans 15 residues. The CDR3 sequence is CASSFDRGYQETQYF. CDR3 coding DNA: TGTGCCAGCAGTTTTGACAGGGGGTACCAAGAGACCCAGTACTTC.

This clonotype was recorded many times. The V gene is TRBV7-8, the J gene TRBJ2-7; D is possibly TRBD1 (6 bases). The CDR3 is made up of 15 amino acids. CDR1 and CDR2 from the germline V gene are SGHVS and FQNEAQ. With 0 bases removed from V and 2 bases from J, the gap between germline ends came to 11 bases. The CDR3 here is CASSLAPDSPYEQYV. The CDR3 DNA is TGTGCCAGCAGCTTAGCTCCGGACAGCCCCTACGAGCAGTACGTC.

The V call is TRBV5-5, the J call TRBJ1-2; D might be TRBD1 (5 bases). V lost 2 bases and J 8 bases, leaving 22 bases between the germline ends. CDR3 length equals 16 residues. The germline CDR1 and CDR2 sequences are SGHKS and YYEKEE (reference sequence). CDR3 amino acids: CASSLEETEPHDGYTF. CDR3 nucleotides: TGTGCCAGCAGCTTAGAGGAGACAGAACCCCATGACGGCTACACCTTC. The variable domain in full, with the rest retrieved from reference TRBV5-5 and TRBJ1-2, is DAGVTQSPTHLIKTRGQQVTLRCSPISGHKSVSWYQQVLGQGPQFIFQYYEKEERGRGNFPDRFSARQFPNYSSELNVNALLLGDSALYLCASSLEETEPHDGYTFGSGTRLTVV.

V and J are TRBV4-2 and TRBJ1-5, with D perhaps matching TRBD1 (5 bases). The CDR3 is made up of 13 amino acids. Germline assignment: CDR1 LGHNA and CDR2 YNFKEQ. The V end lost 1 base, the J end lost 9 bases, and 10 bases lay between the germline ends. In nucleotides, the CDR3 is TGTGCCAGCAGCCAAGGGGGCGTTGGGCCCCAGCATTTT. As protein: CASSQGGVGPQHF.

This clonotype was found many times. The rearrangement uses TRBV7-8 and TRBJ2-1; 7 bases map to TRBD1. V lost 2 bases to trimming and J lost 6 bases; unmatched junction nucleotides: 1. The CDR3 is made up of 13 amino acids. The germline CDR1 and CDR2 sequences are SGHVS and FQNEAQ. CDR3 nucleotides: TGTGCCAGCAGCTTATACAGGGGCAATGAGCAGTTCTTC. Its protein product is CASSLYRGNEQFF.

The J gene is TRBJ2-3, the V gene TRBV11-3; 13 nucleotides agree with TRBD2. The CDR3 has 16 residues. CDR1 is SGHNT, CDR2 YENEEA, per germline. V lost 5 bases and J lost 2; bases outside the gene matches: 4. The CDR3 region is CASSPGTSGDTDTQYF. In DNA form, the CDR3 reads TGTGCCAGCAGCCCGGGGACTAGCGGGGACACAGATACGCAGTATTTT.

This clonotype came up many times. The chain employs TRBV28 and TRBJ1-1, with D possibly being TRBD1 (6 bases). The CDR3 extends over 16 amino acids. Germline values: CDR1 MDHEN, CDR2 SYDVKM. Trimming pared 2 bases from V and 0 bases from J, leaving 13 bases between. CDR3 nucleotides: TGTGCCAGCAGTTTAAGGGGGGCGCCCTTGAACACTGAAGCTTTCTTT. It is translated as CASSLRGAPLNTEAFF.

On this clonotype: A read error is possible here, since a much larger clone lies one base away. CDR3 nucleotides: TGTGCCAGCAGCTCGAACATACCCTCCTACAAGCAGTACTTC. Translating gives CASSSNIPSYKQYF. V and J are TRBV7-6 and TRBJ2-7; D unclear. Germline CDR1 and CDR2: SGHVS and FNYEAQ. The CDR3 totals 14 residues.

Ten or more counts support this clonotype. The chain joins TRBV28 to TRBJ1-5, with D possibly TRBD1 on 5 matching bases. Trimming removed 4 bases from V and 6 bases from J, with 13 bases in between. Germline CDR1 MDHEN, CDR2 SYDVKM. This CDR3 is 14 amino acids long. For the CDR3, the DNA is TGTGCCAGCAGTTCAGGGTTTCTAGTTCAGCCCCAGCATTTT. It encodes CASSSGFLVQPQHF.

In its sample, this clonotype was seen many times. This sequence joins TRBV7-9 and TRBJ1-2; D is perhaps TRBD1 (5 bases). Trimming pared 5 bases from V and 4 bases from J, leaving 17 bases between. The V gene's germline CDR1 is SEHNR and CDR2 FQNEAQ (reference sequence). The CDR3 has 15 residues. CDR3 DNA: TGTGCCAGCAGCGAAGGAGAAGACAGTACCTATGGCTACACCTTC. Its protein is CASSEGEDSTYGYTF.

The rearrangement joins TRBV5-1 to TRBJ2-3, with 8 bases identical to TRBD2. The J segment lost 4 bases and the V segment lost 8 bases, leaving 12 bases of the junction unmatched. Germline assignment: CDR1 SGHRS and CDR2 YFSETQ. The CDR3 has 15 amino acids. CDR3 sequence reads: CASNIGGGRADTQYF. For the CDR3, the DNA is TGCGCCAGTAACATAGGCGGGGGGCGCGCAGATACGCAGTATTTT.

This clonotype was observed a handful of times. J is TRBJ2-1 and V is TRBV9; D uncertain. The CDR3 totals 15 residues. V was clipped by 0 bases and J by 7 bases, with 14 bases between them. CDR1 and CDR2 from the germline V gene are SGDLS and YYNGEE. As DNA, the CDR3 is TGTGCCAGCAGCGTAGAGGCTCGGCTAAGTAATGAGCAGTTCTTC. This sequence encodes CASSVEARLSNEQFF.

Many counts were recorded for this clonotype. The V and J genes are TRBV7-9 and TRBJ2-7; 7 bases agree with TRBD1. In germline, CDR1 is SEHNR, CDR2 FQNEAQ (reference sequence). The V gene end was trimmed by 5 bases and the J gene end by 2 bases; junction bases not matched to a gene: 6. The CDR3 has 14 residues. CDR3 bases: TGTGCCAGCAGCCCCCACCAGGGGGCCTACGAGCAGTACGTC. This sequence encodes CASSPHQGAYEQYV.

The rearrangement joins TRBV5-4 to TRBJ2-5; tentative D call: TRBD2 (7 bases). The CDR3 sequence is 15 residues long. With 5 bases removed from V and 1 base from J, the gap between germline ends came to 15 bases. Germline-derived CDR1 and CDR2 are SGHNT and YYREEE (reference sequence). The CDR3 DNA reads TGTGCCAGCAGTAGGGGGGGAAAACCCCAAGAGACCCAGTACTTC. Translated, it gives CASSRGGKPQETQYF.

A few counts support this clonotype. The chain has TRBV7-6 and TRBJ2-7; 9 bases are a match to TRBD1. The ends lost 2 bases at V and 2 bases at J; junction bases unmatched: 4. CDR3 length equals 15 residues. Germline loops: CDR1 SGHVS, CDR2 FNYEAQ. In DNA, the CDR3 is TGTGCCAGCAGCTTATACCGGGACAGGGCCTACGAGCAGTACTTC. Protein product: CASSLYRDRAYEQYF.

About this clonotype: One base away lies a much larger clone, so this may be a sequencing read error. The chain recombines TRBV7-9 with TRBJ1-2, with no clear D. Germline V gene lookup returns CDR1 SEHNR and CDR2 FQNEAQ (reference sequence). The CDR3 sequence is 14 residues long. The CDR3 DNA reads TGTGTCAGCAGCTTAGAAGACGGCCGCTATGGCTACACCTTC. Translated, it gives CVSSLEDGRYGYTF. The complete variable domain, with remaining parts taken from reference TRBV7-9 and TRBJ1-2, reads DTGVSQNPRHKITKRGQNVTFRCDPISEHNRLYWYRQTLGQGPEFLTYFQNEAQLEKSRLLSDRFSAERPKGSFSTLEIQRTEQGDSAMYLCVSSLEDGRYGYTFGSGTRLTVV.

This clonotype was seen ten or more times. The CDR3 DNA reads as TGTGCCAGCAGCTTAGCGCAGAATACAGAGACCCCGAACACTGAAGCTTTCTTT. Translating it yields CASSLAQNTETPNTEAFF. V gene TRBV7-6 combines with J gene TRBJ1-1, with D uncertain. The CDR3 runs to 18 residues. Trimming pared 0 bases from V and 1 base from J, leaving 18 bases between. Per germline, CDR1 SGHVS and CDR2 FNYEAQ.

V gene TRBV7-9 combines with J gene TRBJ1-1; no definite D call. CDR1 is SEHNR and CDR2 is FQNEAQ in the germline V gene (reference sequence). CDR3 size: 13 residues. Trimming left V 10 bases short and J 8 bases short, with 20 bases between. The DNA of the CDR3 is TGTGCCAACAGTCTAGCGGCACTACAAGAAGCTTTCTTT. Its translation: CANSLAALQEAFF.